This T cell receptor (beta chain) was profiled in a study of blood T cell repertoires in COVID-19. Study-wide context: Donors in the United States, Italy and Spain gave samples during acute or convalescent COVID-19. In each case, the material was cDNA or gDNA derived from T cells, B-cell-depleted T cells, or PBMCs.

Per the original data handling: Reference gene primer amplification gave nucleated cell count estimates. Here immunoSEQ multiplex PCR was the method, and the copy in TCRdb shows in-frame clones only, minus some. That table supplies the V and J calls and clone size; D and trimming were determined from the DNA. The sample gives some 270,000 clones, 70% to 90% of which show up once; approximately 11% is in the top ten. CDR3 length: 13 residues. Trimming took 5 bases from V and 6 from J, leaving 13 bases between them. Germline V gives CDR1 LGHNT, CDR2 FRNRAP. The sequencing sample was made of peripheral blood. The rearrangement links TRBV12-5 to TRBJ1-1; D perhaps matches TRBD1 (5 bases). The sequence was collected from a woman in her seventies with acute or convalescent COVID-19. The CDR3 DNA reads as TGTGCTAGTGGTATAGGGGTTGGGTCTGAAGCTTTCTTT. It yields the protein CASGIGVGSEAFF.